What follows are 25 T cell receptor beta chains derived from one specimen sequenced in a study of shared clonotypes between healthy human individuals. Method: immunoSEQ multiplex PCR; TCRdb's copy keeps in-frame clones and lacks some. The sample shows nearly 1 million clones, about 80% of them seen only once. Sequenced sample: memory CD4+ T cells sorted from blood. Sample subset: CD45RA-negative fraction. These receptors were collected from a man between 18 and 29 years old in good health.

The gene calls are TRBV5-4 and TRBJ2-3, with TRBD2 as a possible D gene (6 bases). The germline V gene has CDR1 SGHNT and CDR2 YYREEE (reference sequence). The CDR3 is 16 residues long. Trimming pared 4 bases from V and 2 bases from J, leaving 17 bases between. In nucleotides, the CDR3 is TGTGCCAGCAGCCTGATGGGACTCGGAAACACAGATACGCAGTATTTT. Translating gives CASSLMGLGNTDTQYF. Looking up the rest from reference TRBV5-4 and TRBJ2-3 gives the full variable domain: ETGVTQSPTHLIKTRGQQVTLRCSSQSGHNTVSWYQQALGQGPQFIFQYYREEENGRGNFPPRFSGLQFPNYSSELNVNALELDDSALYLCASSLMGLGNTDTQYFGPGTRLTVL.

The chain links TRBV4-2 to TRBJ1-2, with D unclear. The germline CDR1 and CDR2 sequences are LGHNA and YNFKEQ. Trimming took 2 bases from V and 8 from J, leaving 6 bases between them. The CDR3 is 11 amino acids. CDR3 amino acids: CASSQQGGYTF. Written as DNA, the CDR3 is TGTGCCAGCAGCCAACAAGGGGGCTACACCTTC.

This clone occurred once. Additional DNA sequences in this sample encode the identical CDR3. The chain uses TRBV10-3 and TRBJ1-1; D gene uncertain. Germline V gene sequence: CDR1 ENHRY, CDR2 SYGVKD. The CDR3 contains 12 residues. The V and J ends lost 6 bases and 0 bases respectively, with 5 bases between them. The CDR3 sequence is CAISGVNTEAFF. The DNA of the CDR3 is TGTGCCATCAGCGGGGTGAACACTGAAGCTTTCTTT.

For this clone: One end of the junction fails to match germline, which may point to a read error. The gene calls are TRBV7-7 and TRBJ2-5, with a possible D match to TRBD2 (6 bases). The CDR3 contains 13 residues. Germline values: CDR1 SSHAT, CDR2 FNYEAQ (reference sequence). CDR3 in DNA: TGTGCTAGCACCCGTCGGGCGGGGGAGACCCAGTACTTC. Its protein is CASTRRAGETQYF.

This rearrangement joins TRBV6-6 to TRBJ1-5, with TRBD1 identical over 8 bases. The CDR3 has 15 residues. J gave up 2 bases and V 8 bases, and 8 bases lay outside the gene matches. Germline values: CDR1 MNHNY, CDR2 SVGAGI (reference sequence). The CDR3 loop is CASRDQGAGNQPQHF. Here the CDR3 DNA reads TGTGCCAGCCGTGACCAGGGGGCTGGCAATCAGCCCCAGCATTTT.

V usage is TRBV30 and J usage is TRBJ1-1, with D hard to call. The CDR3 contains 12 residues. The ends were cut back, 2 bases at V and 4 bases at J, with 8 bases in the middle. Germline CDR1 is GTSNPN and CDR2 is SVGIG (reference sequence). The CDR3 DNA follows: TGTGCCTGGAGTTACAGCTCCACTGAAGCTTTCTTT. Its protein product is CAWSYSSTEAFF.

This clone was seen once. The chain has TRBV6-1 and TRBJ1-6; D is perhaps TRBD1 (5 bases). The V gene's germline CDR1 is MNHNS and CDR2 SASEGT. This CDR3 has 13 residues. Between the trimmed V and J ends, which lost 10 bases and 6 bases, there was a span of 13 bases. CDR3 in amino acids: CATLGGGNSPLHF. CDR3 DNA sequence: TGTGCCACACTCGGGGGAGGTAATTCACCCCTCCACTTT.

The rearrangement links TRBV5-4 to TRBJ1-1; a weak D match, TRBD1 (5 bases). The V and J ends lost 0 bases and 0 bases respectively, with 15 bases between them. Germline-derived CDR1 and CDR2 are SGHNT and YYREEE (reference sequence). This CDR3 region has 17 residues. CDR3 nucleotides: TGTGCCAGCAGCTTGGGTTCAGGGAAGGGGATGAACACTGAAGCTTTCTTT. Its protein is CASSLGSGKGMNTEAFF.

V is TRBV11-3 and J is TRBJ2-3, with unresolved D. The germline gives CDR1 SGHNT, CDR2 YENEEA. The CDR3 runs to 14 residues. V was shortened by 1 base and J by 4 bases, with 9 bases between the two germline ends. CDR3 sequence reads: CASSLGGLADTQYF. The CDR3 region has the DNA TGTGCCAGCAGCTTAGGTGGCTTGGCAGATACGCAGTATTTT.

The rearrangement links TRBV7-9 to TRBJ2-2, with no clear D. The germline V gene encodes CDR1 SEHNR and CDR2 FQNEAQ (reference sequence). CDR3 length: 14 amino acids. Trimming stripped 5 bases from V and 1 base from J, with 8 bases between. CDR3 residues: CASSRIENTGELFF. The CDR3 region has the DNA TGTGCCAGCAGCCGGATAGAGAACACCGGGGAGCTGTTTTTT.

V usage is TRBV6-1 and J usage is TRBJ1-4; unclear D gene. The CDR3 is made up of 15 amino acids. Germline V CDR1 and CDR2: MNHNS, SASEGT. The V gene lost 8 bases and the J gene lost 2 bases, with 15 bases spanning the gap. The CDR3 protein is CASEADAGTNEKLFF. DNA for the CDR3: TGTGCCAGCGAGGCGGACGCTGGGACTAATGAAAAACTGTTTTTT.

This clone was seen only once. The genes are TRBV12-2 and TRBJ1-5; the tabulated D call, TRBD1, remains unverified against the DNA. TRBV12-2 is deemed a pseudogene. CDR3 length: 18 residues. CDR3 sequence reads: CASRSGTGGGFSNQPQHF. DNA of the CDR3: TGTGCAAGTCGCTCCGGGACAGGGGGCGGGTTCTCAAATCAGCCCCAGCATTTT.

The V gene is TRBV19, the J gene TRBJ2-2, with TRBD1 matching 11 bases. The trim removed 4 bases at V and 5 bases at J, leaving 3 bases unmatched. Germline CDR1 LNHDA, CDR2 SQIVND (reference sequence). This CDR3 spans 15 amino acids. CDR3 coding DNA: TGTGCCAGTAGTACCGGACAGGGGGCAACCGGGGAGCTGTTTTTT. Protein product: CASSTGQGATGELFF.

As to this clone: One end of the junction varies from germline; a read error may be responsible. In DNA, the CDR3 is TGTGCCAGCAGCTCGAGGACAGGCTCTAATTCACCCCTCCGCTTT. It encodes CASSSRTGSNSPLRF. The V gene is TRBV11-2, the J gene TRBJ1-6, with 7 bases that match TRBD1. Germline CDR1 and CDR2: SGHAT and FQNNGV. The CDR3 extends over 15 amino acids.

On this clone itself: The sample has other DNA sequences that encode this CDR3 too. The chain employs TRBV6-1 and TRBJ1-1, with D possibly matching TRBD1 (6 bases). Trimming took 0 bases from V and 1 from J, leaving 9 bases between them. The CDR3 is made up of 15 amino acids. CDR1 is MNHNS and CDR2 is SASEGT in the germline V gene. CDR3 DNA sequence: TGTGCCAGCAGTGAAGCGGGCAGGGGGAACACTGAAGCTTTCTTT. Translated, it gives CASSEAGRGNTEAFF.

This clone was seen many times. V and J are TRBV27 and TRBJ1-1, with D possibly matching TRBD1 (5 bases). Trimming pared 8 bases from V and 5 bases from J, leaving 15 bases between. CDR1 and CDR2 from the germline V gene are MNHEY and SMNVEV (reference sequence). This CDR3 has 13 amino acids. CDR3 amino acids: CASGTQGRTEAFF. CDR3 DNA: TGTGCCAGCGGGACCCAGGGTCGGACTGAAGCTTTCTTT.

This chain joins TRBV9 and TRBJ2-3; possibly TRBD1 or TRBD2 for D (5 bases each). This CDR3 comprises 16 residues. The germline gives CDR1 SGDLS, CDR2 YYNGEE. Between the trimmed V and J ends, which lost 0 bases and 0 bases, there was a span of 11 bases. CDR3 DNA: TGTGCCAGCAGCGTAGGAGGGACGCCGAGCACAGATACGCAGTATTTT. Translation: CASSVGGTPSTDTQYF.

This clone showed up just once. The chain has TRBV30 and TRBJ2-1, with D hard to call. V was clipped by 0 bases and J by 7 bases, with 7 bases between them. Germline V lookup: CDR1 GTSNPN, CDR2 SVGIG (reference sequence). The CDR3 spans 12 residues. CDR3: CAWSVRENEQFF. Here the CDR3 DNA reads TGTGCCTGGAGTGTACGAGAGAATGAGCAGTTCTTC.

This rearrangement joins TRBV19 to TRBJ2-3; the match to TRBD1 covers 8 bases. This CDR3 is 14 amino acids long. Per the germline V gene, CDR1 is LNHDA and CDR2 is SQIVND (reference sequence). The V and J ends lost 11 bases and 6 bases, in that order; junction bases with no gene match: 13. The CDR3, as DNA: TGTGCCTCGGCTAGACAGGGGAGCGGGGATACGCAGTATTTT. It codes for CASARQGSGDTQYF.

This sequence joins TRBV11-1 and TRBJ1-5; the D gene is possibly TRBD1 (5 bases). CDR3 size: 17 residues. V was pared by 5 bases and J by 6 bases, with 23 bases between. Germline values: CDR1 SGHAT, CDR2 FQDESV (reference sequence). The CDR3 nucleotides read TGTGCCAGCAGCCCCCGGGTTAGATGTCAGGGAGCTCAGCCCCAGCATTTT. This gives the protein CASSPRVRCQGAQPQHF.

The V call is TRBV7-2, the J call TRBJ2-5, with TRBD1 identical over 7 bases. Germline V gene lookup returns CDR1 SGHTA and CDR2 FQGNSA. V lost 5 bases and J lost 2; bases outside the gene matches: 5. CDR3 length: 14 amino acids. CDR3 sequence: CASSPGQLQETQYF. Here the CDR3 DNA reads TGTGCCAGCAGCCCGGGACAGCTTCAAGAGACCCAGTACTTC. Drawing the rest from reference TRBV7-2 and TRBJ2-5, the complete variable domain is GAGVSQSPSNKVTEKGKDVELRCDPISGHTALYWYRQSLGQGLEFLIYFQGNSAPDKSGLPSDRFSAERTGGSVSTLTIQRTQQEDSAVYLCASSPGQLQETQYFGPGTRLLVL.

V and J are TRBV25-1 and TRBJ1-1; a weak D match, TRBD1 (6 bases). This CDR3 spans 15 amino acids. The V gene lost 3 bases and the J gene lost 0 bases, with 11 bases spanning the gap. The V gene's germline CDR1 is MGHDK and CDR2 SYGVNS. DNA of the CDR3: TGTGCCAGCAGTGAGCCCGGACAGCTGAACACTGAAGCTTTCTTT. Translating it yields CASSEPGQLNTEAFF.

This clone was seen a handful of times. V and J are TRBV5-1 and TRBJ2-1, with TRBD1 identical over 10 bases. The CDR3 is 15 amino acids. Losses at the gene ends were 0 bases for V and 6 bases for J; bases not matched to a gene: 3. CDR1 is SGHRS, CDR2 YFSETQ, per germline. The CDR3 coding sequence is TGCGCCAGCAGCTTGGAGGGGACAGGGGCCAATGAGCAGTTCTTC. It yields the protein CASSLEGTGANEQFF. Using reference TRBV5-1 and TRBJ2-1 for the parts outside the CDR3, the full variable domain is KAGVTQTPRYLIKTRGQQVTLSCSPISGHRSVSWYQQTPGQGLQFLFEYFSETQRNKGNFPGRFSGRQFSNSRSEMNVSTLELGDSALYLCASSLEGTGANEQFFGPGTRLTVL.

The V call is TRBV5-1, the J call TRBJ2-3; the match to TRBD1 covers 8 bases. The germline V gene has CDR1 SGHRS and CDR2 YFSETQ. This CDR3 is 16 amino acids long. The V and J ends lost 0 bases and 2 bases, in that order; junction bases with no gene match: 5. CDR3: CASSLAGTGYTDTQYF. DNA for the CDR3: TGCGCCAGCAGCTTGGCCGGGACAGGCTACACAGATACGCAGTATTTT.

Note on this clone: A far larger clone is off by one base, so a read error is likely. Other DNA variants within this sample encode the same CDR3. V is TRBV9 and J is TRBJ2-7; D might be TRBD1 (6 bases). Germline CDR1 is SGDLS and CDR2 is YYNGEE. Trimming took off 1 base at V and 0 bases at J, with 8 bases between the two ends. This CDR3 has 14 amino acids. CDR3 bases: TGTGCCAGCAGCGTAACAGGGAGCTCCTACGAGCAGTACTTC. Its protein product is CASSVTGSSYEQYF. Full variable domain (remainder filled in from reference TRBV9 and TRBJ2-7): DSGVTQTPKHLITATGQRVTLRCSPRSGDLSVYWYQQSLDQGLQFLIQYYNGEERAKGNILERFSAQQFPDLHSELNLSSLELGDSALYFCASSVTGSSYEQYFGPGTRLTVT.